This TCR beta chain was captured by sequencing in a study of metastatic and nonmetastatic thyroid tumors. Thyroid surgery was performed in patients who had received no treatment beforehand. Via MiXCR, TCRdb re-called the PCR reads. The table records around 30,000 clones, 4% to 5% of them present only once. This clone is medium-sized in the sample. This receptor was obtained from a female donor with papillary thyroid cancer or a benign thyroid nodule (not recorded which). Some clones in this sample may be carry-over from other donors' samples. The source material was blood.

CDR3 amino acids: CASSSSDSPNYGYTF. CDR3 DNA: TGTGCCAGCAGTAGTTCGGACAGCCCTAACTATGGCTACACCTTC. The chain uses TRBV12-3 or TRBV12-4 and TRBJ1-2, with a weak D call TRBD1 (6 bases). Trimming shortened V by 5 bases and J by 0 bases, and 13 bases separated the two germline ends. This CDR3 is built from 15 residues.